This paragraph covers one TCR beta chain sequence. Its cognate antigen is unknown. PCR employed 60 Vbeta and 13 Jbeta primers. Here immunoSEQ multiplex PCR was the method, and the copy in TCRdb shows in-frame clones only, minus some. The data contain fewer than 200,000 clones, roughly 80% of them singletons. This sample was taken from a study of cytomegalovirus exposure and HLA in healthy donors. Study-wide results and caveats: Presence/absence comparisons presumed near-even sequencing depth among donors. Highly shared sequence variants in one cluster were likely a sequencing artifact. Cytomegalovirus-associated TCR beta chains were listed, numbering around 150.

This clonotype originated in a male donor in good health and CMV-seronegative. The source material was PBMCs.

CDR3 DNA: TGTGCCAGCAGCGGACCGGGAACGGTGGGTGGCTACACCTTC. This encodes CASSGPGTVGGYTF. This chain links TRBV5-4 with TRBJ1-2; the D is unclear. V was cut by 4 bases and J by 7 bases, with 17 bases left in between. The V gene's germline CDR1 is SGHNT and CDR2 YYREEE (reference sequence). This CDR3 comprises 14 residues. The full variable domain, its missing parts supplied by reference TRBV5-4 and TRBJ1-2, is ETGVTQSPTHLIKTRGQQVTLRCSSQSGHNTVSWYQQALGQGPQFIFQYYREEENGRGNFPPRFSGLQFPNYSSELNVNALELDDSALYLCASSGPGTVGGYTFGSGTRLTVV.